In this sample, the clone carrying this TCR beta chain turned up a few times. Antigen: not known. The data are from a study of T cell repertoires in cytomegalovirus infection. Study information: HLA-C-restricted CMV epitopes, recently identified, and well-studied HLA-B-restricted ones were used by the study.

MiXCR, run by TCRdb on the reads, gives a single entry per CDR3 protein. Among 110,000 to 150,000 distinct CDR3 sequences listed, over 25% were seen once. Overall study results and limits: Across the ex vivo response, the dominant clonotypes were HLA-C-restricted CMV-specific TCR beta clonotypes.

The input for sequencing was CD8+ T cells from cultured PBMCs, taken from culture after CMV antigen stimulation. The sequence was collected from a human donor in good health (CMV status not recorded). Some clones in this sample may be carry-over from other donors' samples.

The CDR3 spells CASSQEDSYNEQFF. As DNA, the CDR3 is TGTGCCAGCAGCCAGGAAGACAGCTACAATGAGCAGTTCTTC. This sequence joins TRBV4-2 and TRBJ2-1; D might be TRBD1 (5 bases). The CDR3 length is 14 residues. CDR1 and CDR2 (germline): LGHNA, YNFKEQ. V was clipped by 3 bases and J by 3 bases, with 9 bases between them.